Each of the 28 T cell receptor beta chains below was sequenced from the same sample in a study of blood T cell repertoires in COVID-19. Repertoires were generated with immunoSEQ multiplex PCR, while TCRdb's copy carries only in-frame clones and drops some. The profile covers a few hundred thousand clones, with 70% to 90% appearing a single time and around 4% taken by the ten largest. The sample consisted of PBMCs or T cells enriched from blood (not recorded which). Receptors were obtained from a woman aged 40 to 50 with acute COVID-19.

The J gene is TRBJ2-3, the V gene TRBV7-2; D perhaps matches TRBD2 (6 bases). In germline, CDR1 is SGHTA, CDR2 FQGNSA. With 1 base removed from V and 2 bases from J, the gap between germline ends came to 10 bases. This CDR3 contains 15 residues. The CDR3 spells CASSLVAVTTDTQYF. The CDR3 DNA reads TGTGCCAGCAGCTTAGTAGCGGTGACCACAGATACGCAGTATTTT.

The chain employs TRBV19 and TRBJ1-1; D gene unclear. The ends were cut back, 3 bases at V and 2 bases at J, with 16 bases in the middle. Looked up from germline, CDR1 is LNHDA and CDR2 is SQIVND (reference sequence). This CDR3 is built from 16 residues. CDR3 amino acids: CASSIPLGALNTEAFF. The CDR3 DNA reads TGTGCCAGTAGTATCCCCTTGGGAGCCTTAAACACTGAAGCTTTCTTT.

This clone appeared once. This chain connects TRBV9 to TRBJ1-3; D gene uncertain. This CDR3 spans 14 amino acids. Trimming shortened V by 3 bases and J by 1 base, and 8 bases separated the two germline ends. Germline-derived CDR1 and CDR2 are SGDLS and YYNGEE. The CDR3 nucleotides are TGTGCCAGCAGCGCTACAGTATCTGGAAACACCATATATTTT. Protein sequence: CASSATVSGNTIYF.

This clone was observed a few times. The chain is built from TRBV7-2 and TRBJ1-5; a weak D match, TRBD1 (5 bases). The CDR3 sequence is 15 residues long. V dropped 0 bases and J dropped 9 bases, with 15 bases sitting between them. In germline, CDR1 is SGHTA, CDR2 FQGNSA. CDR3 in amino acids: CASSLAQTQGWPQHF. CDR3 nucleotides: TGTGCCAGCAGCTTAGCGCAAACGCAGGGCTGGCCCCAGCATTTT.

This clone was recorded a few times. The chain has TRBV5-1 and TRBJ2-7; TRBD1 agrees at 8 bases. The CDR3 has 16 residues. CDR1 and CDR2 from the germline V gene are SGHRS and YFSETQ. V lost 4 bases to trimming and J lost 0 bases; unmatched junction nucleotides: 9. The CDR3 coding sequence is TGCGCCAGCAGCCGGGCGGGGACAGGCGCCTCCTACGAGCAGTACTTC. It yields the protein CASSRAGTGASYEQYF.

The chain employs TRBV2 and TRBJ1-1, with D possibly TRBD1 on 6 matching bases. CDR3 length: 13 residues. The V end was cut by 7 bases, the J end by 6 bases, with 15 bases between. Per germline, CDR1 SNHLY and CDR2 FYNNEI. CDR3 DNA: TGTGCCAGCAAACGACAGGAGGTCCCTGAAGCTTTCTTT. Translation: CASKRQEVPEAFF.

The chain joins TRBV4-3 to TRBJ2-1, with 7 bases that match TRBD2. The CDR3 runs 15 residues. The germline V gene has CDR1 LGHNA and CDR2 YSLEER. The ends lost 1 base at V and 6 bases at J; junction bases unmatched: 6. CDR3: CASSQGLALGNEQFF. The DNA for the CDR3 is TGCGCCAGCAGCCAAGGACTAGCCTTAGGCAATGAGCAGTTCTTC.

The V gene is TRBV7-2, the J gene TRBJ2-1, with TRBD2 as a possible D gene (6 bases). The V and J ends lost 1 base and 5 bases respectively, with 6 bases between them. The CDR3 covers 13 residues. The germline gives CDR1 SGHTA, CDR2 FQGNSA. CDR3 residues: CASSLERDNEQFF. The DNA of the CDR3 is TGTGCCAGCAGCTTAGAGCGGGACAATGAGCAGTTCTTC. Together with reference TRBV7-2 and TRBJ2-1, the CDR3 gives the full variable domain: GAGVSQSPSNKVTEKGKDVELRCDPISGHTALYWYRQSLGQGLEFLIYFQGNSAPDKSGLPSDRFSAERTGGSVSTLTIQRTQQEDSAVYLCASSLERDNEQFFGPGTRLTVL.

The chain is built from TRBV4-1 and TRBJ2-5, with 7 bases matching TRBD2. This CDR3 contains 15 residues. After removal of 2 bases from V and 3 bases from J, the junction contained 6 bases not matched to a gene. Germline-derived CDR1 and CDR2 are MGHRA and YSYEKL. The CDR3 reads CASSQLPTSEETQYF. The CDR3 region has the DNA TGCGCCAGCAGCCAACTGCCTACTAGCGAAGAGACCCAGTACTTC.

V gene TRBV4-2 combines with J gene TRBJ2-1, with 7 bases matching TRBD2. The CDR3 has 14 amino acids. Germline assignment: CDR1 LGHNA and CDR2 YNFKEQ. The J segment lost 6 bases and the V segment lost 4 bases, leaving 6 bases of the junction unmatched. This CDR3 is CASSPGLVTNEQFF. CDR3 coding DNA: TGTGCCAGCAGCCCCGGACTAGTCACCAATGAGCAGTTCTTC.

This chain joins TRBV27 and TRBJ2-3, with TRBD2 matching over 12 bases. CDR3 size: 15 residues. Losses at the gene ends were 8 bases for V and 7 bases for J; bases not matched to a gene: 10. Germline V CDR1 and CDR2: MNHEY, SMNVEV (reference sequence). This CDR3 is CASATSGSGWYTQYF. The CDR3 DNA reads TGTGCCAGCGCGACTAGCGGGAGTGGTTGGTATACGCAGTATTTT.

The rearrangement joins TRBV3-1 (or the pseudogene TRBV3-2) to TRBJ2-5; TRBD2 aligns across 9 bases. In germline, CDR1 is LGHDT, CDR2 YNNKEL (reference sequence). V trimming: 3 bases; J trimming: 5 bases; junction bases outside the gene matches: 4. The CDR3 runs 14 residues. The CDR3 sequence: CASSHGTSSETQYF. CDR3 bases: TGTGCCAGCAGCCATGGGACTAGCTCCGAGACCCAGTACTTC.

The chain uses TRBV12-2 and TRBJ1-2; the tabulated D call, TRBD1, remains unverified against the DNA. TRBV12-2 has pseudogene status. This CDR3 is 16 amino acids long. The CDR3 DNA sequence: TGTGCAAGTCGCTCAGGACGAGACAGGGGGGGTTATGGCTACACCTTC. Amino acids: CASRSGRDRGGYGYTF.

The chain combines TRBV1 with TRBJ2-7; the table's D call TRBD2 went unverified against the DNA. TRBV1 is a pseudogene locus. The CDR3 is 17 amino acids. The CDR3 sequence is CTSSREETSGSTYEQYF. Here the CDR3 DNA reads TGCACCAGCAGCCGCGAAGAGACTAGCGGTTCTACCTACGAGCAGTACTTC.

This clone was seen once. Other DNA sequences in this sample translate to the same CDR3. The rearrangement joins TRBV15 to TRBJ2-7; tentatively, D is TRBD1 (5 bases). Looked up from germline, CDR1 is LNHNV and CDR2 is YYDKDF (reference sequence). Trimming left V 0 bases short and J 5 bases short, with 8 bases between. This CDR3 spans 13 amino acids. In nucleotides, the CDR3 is TGTGCCACCAGCAGAGATCCAGGGAACGAGCAGTACTTC. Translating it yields CATSRDPGNEQYF.

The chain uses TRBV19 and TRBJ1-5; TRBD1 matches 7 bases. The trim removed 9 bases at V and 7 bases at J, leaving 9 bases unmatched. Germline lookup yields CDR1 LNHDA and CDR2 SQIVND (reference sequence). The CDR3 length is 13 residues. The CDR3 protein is CASSPQGGQPQHF. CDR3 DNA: TGTGCCAGCAGCCCTCAGGGGGGACAGCCCCAGCATTTT.

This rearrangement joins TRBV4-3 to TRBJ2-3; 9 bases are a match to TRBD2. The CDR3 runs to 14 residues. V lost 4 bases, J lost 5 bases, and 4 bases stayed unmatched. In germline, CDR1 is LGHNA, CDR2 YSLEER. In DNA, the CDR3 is TGCGCCAGCAGCCTAGCGGGAGCTGGAGATACGCAGTATTTT. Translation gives CASSLAGAGDTQYF.

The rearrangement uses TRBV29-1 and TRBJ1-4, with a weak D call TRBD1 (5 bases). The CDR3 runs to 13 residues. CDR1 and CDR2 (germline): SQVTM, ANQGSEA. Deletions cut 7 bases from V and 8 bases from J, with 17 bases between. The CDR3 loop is CSGSTRVGEKLFF. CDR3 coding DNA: TGCAGCGGCTCAACCAGGGTGGGAGAAAAACTGTTTTTT.

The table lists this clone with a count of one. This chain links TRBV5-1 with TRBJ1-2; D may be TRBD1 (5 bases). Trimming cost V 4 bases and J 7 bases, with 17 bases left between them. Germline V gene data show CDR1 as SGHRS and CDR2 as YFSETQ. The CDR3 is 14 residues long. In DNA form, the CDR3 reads TGCGCCAGCAGCCTTCAGGGTCAGTACGGTGGCTACACCTTC. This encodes CASSLQGQYGGYTF. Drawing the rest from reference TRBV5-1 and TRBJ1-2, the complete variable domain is KAGVTQTPRYLIKTRGQQVTLSCSPISGHRSVSWYQQTPGQGLQFLFEYFSETQRNKGNFPGRFSGRQFSNSRSEMNVSTLELGDSALYLCASSLQGQYGGYTFGSGTRLTVV.

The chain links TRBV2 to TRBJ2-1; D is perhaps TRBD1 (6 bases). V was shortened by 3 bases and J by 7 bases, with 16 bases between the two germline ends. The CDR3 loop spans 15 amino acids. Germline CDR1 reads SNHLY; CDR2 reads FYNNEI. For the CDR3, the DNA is TGTGCCAGCAGTGACGACAGGCCTCTCGGGAATGAGCAGTTCTTC. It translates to CASSDDRPLGNEQFF.

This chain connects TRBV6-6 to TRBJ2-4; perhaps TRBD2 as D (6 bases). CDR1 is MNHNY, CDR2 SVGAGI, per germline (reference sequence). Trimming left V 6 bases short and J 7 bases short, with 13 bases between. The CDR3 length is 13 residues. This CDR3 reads CASRPGTRNIQYF. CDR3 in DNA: TGTGCCAGCAGGCCCGGGACTCGGAACATTCAGTACTTC.

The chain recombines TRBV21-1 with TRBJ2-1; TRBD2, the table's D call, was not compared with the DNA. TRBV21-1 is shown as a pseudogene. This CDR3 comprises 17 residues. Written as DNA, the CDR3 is TGTGCCAGCAGCGAAATGAATAGGCGGGAGAAATACAATGAGCAGTTCTTC. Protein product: CASSEMNRREKYNEQFF.

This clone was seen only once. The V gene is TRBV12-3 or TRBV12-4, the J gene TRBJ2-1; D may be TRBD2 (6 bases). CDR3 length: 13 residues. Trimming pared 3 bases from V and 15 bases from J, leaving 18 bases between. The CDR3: CASSFLGTPGLFF. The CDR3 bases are TGTGCCAGCAGTTTTCTCGGGACTCCAGGTTTGTTCTTC.

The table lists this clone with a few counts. The CDR3 protein is CASSFRDSPPGEQYF. The CDR3 bases are TGTGCCAGCAGCTTTCGGGACTCTCCCCCGGGGGAGCAGTACTTC. The rearrangement links TRBV7-2 to TRBJ2-7; D may be TRBD2 (6 bases). Germline assignment: CDR1 SGHTA and CDR2 FQGNSA. Trimming shortened V by 3 bases and J by 7 bases, and 19 bases separated the two germline ends. CDR3 size: 15 residues.

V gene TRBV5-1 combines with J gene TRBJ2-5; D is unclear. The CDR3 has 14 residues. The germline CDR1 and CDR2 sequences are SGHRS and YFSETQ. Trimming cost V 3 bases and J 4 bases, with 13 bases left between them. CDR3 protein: CASSSHQARETQYF. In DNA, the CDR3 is TGCGCCAGCAGCTCTCACCAGGCGAGAGAGACCCAGTACTTC.

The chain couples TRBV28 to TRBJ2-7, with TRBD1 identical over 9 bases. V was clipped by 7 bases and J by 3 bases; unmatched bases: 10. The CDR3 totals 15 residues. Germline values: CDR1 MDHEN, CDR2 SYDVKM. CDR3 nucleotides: TGTGCCAGCAAAAAGGGGACAGGGTTACTCTACGAGCAGTACTTC. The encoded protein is CASKKGTGLLYEQYF.

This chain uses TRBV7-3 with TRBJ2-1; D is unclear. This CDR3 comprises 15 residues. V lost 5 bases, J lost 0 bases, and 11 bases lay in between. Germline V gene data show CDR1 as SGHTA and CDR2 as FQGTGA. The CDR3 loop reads CASSRSRSSYNEQFF. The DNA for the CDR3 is TGTGCCAGCAGCCGTTCGAGGAGCTCCTACAATGAGCAGTTCTTC.

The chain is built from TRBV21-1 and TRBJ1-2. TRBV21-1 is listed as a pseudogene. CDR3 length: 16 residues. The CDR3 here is CASSKDAASTNYGYTF. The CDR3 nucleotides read TGTGCCAGCAGCAAAGATGCGGCCAGCACTAACTATGGCTACACCTTC.